This T cell receptor (beta chain) comes out of a study of T cell repertoires in cytomegalovirus infection. Study-wide points: In two of eight donors, the top clonotype was HLA-C-restricted CMV-specific.

In this sample, this clonotype turned up a few times. Its antigen is currently unknown. TCRdb recomputed calls from the reads with MiXCR, one row per CDR3 protein. The sample has approximately 340,000 distinct CDR3 sequences; about 28% are singletons. The CDR3 spans 12 residues. Germline CDR1 reads LNHDA; CDR2 reads SQIVND (reference sequence). Between the trimmed V and J ends, which lost 6 bases and 2 bases, there was a span of 5 bases. This clonotype originated in a human donor in good health (CMV status not recorded). Some clones in this sample may be carry-over from other donors' samples. The rearrangement links TRBV19 to TRBJ1-5, with D unresolved. The material sequenced was cultured PBMCs, taken from culture after CMV antigen stimulation. The CDR3 loop reads CASRLGNQPQHF. The CDR3 DNA reads TGTGCCAGTAGATTGGGCAATCAGCCCCAGCATTTT.